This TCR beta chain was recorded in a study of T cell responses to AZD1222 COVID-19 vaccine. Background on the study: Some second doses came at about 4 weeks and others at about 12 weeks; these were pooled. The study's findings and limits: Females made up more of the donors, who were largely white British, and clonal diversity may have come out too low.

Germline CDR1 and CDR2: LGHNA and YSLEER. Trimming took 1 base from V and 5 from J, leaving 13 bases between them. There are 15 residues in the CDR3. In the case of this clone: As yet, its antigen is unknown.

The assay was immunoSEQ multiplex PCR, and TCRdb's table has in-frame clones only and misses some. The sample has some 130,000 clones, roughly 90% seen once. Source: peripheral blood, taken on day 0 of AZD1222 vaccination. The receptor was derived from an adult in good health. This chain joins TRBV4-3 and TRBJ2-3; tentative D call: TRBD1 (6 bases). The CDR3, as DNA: TGCGCCAGCAGCCAAGGGGCCCAGACAGGAGATACGCAGTATTTT. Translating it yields CASSQGAQTGDTQYF.